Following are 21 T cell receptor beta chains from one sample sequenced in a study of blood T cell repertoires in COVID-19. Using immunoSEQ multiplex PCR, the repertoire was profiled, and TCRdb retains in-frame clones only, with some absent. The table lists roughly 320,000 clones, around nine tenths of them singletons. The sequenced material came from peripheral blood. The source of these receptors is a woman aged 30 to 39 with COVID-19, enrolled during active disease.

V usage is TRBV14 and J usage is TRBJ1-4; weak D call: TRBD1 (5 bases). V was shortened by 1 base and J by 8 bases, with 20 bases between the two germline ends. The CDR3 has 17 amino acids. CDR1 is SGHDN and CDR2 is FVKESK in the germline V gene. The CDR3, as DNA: TGTGCCAGCAGCCAAGGGGGGGGATACTCACGGCGAGAAAAACTGTTTTTT. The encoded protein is CASSQGGGYSRREKLFF.

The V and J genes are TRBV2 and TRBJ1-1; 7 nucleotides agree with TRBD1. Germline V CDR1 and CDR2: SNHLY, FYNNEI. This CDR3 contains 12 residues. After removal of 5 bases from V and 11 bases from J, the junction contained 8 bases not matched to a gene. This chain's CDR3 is CASSPPETGAFF. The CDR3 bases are TGTGCCAGCAGTCCCCCCGAGACAGGGGCTTTCTTT.

Here the CDR3 DNA reads TGTGCCAGCAGTTTAGTTATCGCTGAAGCTTTCTTT. It translates to CASSLVIAEAFF. V is TRBV12-3 or TRBV12-4 and J is TRBJ1-1; D is ambiguous. The CDR3 spans 12 residues. V was trimmed by 1 base and J by 6 bases, leaving 6 bases between them.

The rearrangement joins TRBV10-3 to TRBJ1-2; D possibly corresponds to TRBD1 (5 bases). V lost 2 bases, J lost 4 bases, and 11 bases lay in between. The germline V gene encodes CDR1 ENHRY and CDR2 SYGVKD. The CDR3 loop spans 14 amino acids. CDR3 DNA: TGTGCCATCAGTGAGGGAGGGGCTGCCTATGGCTACACCTTC. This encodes CAISEGGAAYGYTF.

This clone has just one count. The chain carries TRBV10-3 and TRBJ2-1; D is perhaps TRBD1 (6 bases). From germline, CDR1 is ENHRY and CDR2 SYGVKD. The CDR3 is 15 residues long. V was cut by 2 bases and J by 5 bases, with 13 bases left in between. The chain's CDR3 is CAISEGQGPHNEQFF. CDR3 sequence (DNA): TGTGCCATCAGTGAGGGGCAGGGGCCCCACAATGAGCAGTTCTTC.

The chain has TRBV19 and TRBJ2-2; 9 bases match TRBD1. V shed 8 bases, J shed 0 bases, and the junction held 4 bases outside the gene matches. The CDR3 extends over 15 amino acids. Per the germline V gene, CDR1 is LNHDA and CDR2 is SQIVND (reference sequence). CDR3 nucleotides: TGTGCCAGTTTTACAGGGGGCCCGAACACCGGGGAGCTGTTTTTT. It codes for CASFTGGPNTGELFF. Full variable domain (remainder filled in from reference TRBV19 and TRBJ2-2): DGGITQSPKYLFRKEGQNVTLSCEQNLNHDAMYWYRQDPGQGLRLIYYSQIVNDFQKGDIAEGYSVSREKKESFPLTVTSAQKNPTAFYLCASFTGGPNTGELFFGEGSRLTVL.

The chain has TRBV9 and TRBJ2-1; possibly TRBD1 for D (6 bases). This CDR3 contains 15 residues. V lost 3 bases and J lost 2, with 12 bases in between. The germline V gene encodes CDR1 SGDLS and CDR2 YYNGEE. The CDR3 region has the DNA TGTGCCAGCAGCGATCGAGGGGGTCCCTACAATGAGCAGTTCTTC. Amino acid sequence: CASSDRGGPYNEQFF.

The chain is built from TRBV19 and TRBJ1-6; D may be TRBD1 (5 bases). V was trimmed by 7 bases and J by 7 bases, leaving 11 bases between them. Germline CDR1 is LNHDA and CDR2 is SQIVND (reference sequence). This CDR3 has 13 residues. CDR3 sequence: CASTRVENSPLHF. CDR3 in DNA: TGTGCCAGTACCAGGGTGGAGAATTCACCCCTCCACTTT.

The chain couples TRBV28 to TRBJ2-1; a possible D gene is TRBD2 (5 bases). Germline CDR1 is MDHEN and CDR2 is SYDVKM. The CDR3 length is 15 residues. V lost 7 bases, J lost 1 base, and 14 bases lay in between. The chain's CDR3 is CASTPPGVSYNEQFF. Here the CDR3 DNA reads TGTGCCAGCACCCCCCCCGGGGTGTCCTACAATGAGCAGTTCTTC.

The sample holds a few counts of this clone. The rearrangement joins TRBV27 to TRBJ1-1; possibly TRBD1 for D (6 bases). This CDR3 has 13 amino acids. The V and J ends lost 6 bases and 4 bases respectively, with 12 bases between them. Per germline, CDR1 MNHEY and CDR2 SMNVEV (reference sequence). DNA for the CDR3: TGTGCCAGCAGAAGACAGGCGGGCACTGAAGCTTTCTTT. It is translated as CASRRQAGTEAFF.

The DNA of the CDR3 is TGTGCCAGCAGCCAAGCATCAGGGCAAGACGAAAAACTGTTTTTT. Protein product: CASSQASGQDEKLFF. This chain uses TRBV4-2 with TRBJ1-4; D is perhaps TRBD1 (5 bases). V was shortened by 1 base and J by 8 bases, with 14 bases between the two germline ends. CDR1 is LGHNA, CDR2 YNFKEQ, per germline. The CDR3 has 15 amino acids.

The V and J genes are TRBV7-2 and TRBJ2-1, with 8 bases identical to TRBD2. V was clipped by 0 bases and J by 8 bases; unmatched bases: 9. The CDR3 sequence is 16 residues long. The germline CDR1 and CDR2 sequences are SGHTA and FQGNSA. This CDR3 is CASSLATAGAGDEQFF. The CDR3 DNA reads TGTGCCAGCAGCTTAGCAACAGCGGGGGCCGGGGATGAGCAGTTCTTC.

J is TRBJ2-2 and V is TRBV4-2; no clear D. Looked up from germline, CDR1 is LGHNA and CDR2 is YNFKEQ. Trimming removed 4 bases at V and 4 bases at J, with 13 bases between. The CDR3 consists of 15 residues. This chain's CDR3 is CASSRRGPGTGELFF. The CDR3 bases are TGTGCCAGCAGCCGAAGAGGTCCGGGCACCGGGGAGCTGTTTTTT.

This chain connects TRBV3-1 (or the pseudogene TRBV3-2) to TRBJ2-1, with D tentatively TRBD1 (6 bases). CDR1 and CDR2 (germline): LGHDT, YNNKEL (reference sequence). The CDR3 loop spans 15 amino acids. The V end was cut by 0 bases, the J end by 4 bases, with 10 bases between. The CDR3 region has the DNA TGTGCCAGCAGCCAAGATAGGCAGGGGTACAATGAGCAGTTCTTC. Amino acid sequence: CASSQDRQGYNEQFF.

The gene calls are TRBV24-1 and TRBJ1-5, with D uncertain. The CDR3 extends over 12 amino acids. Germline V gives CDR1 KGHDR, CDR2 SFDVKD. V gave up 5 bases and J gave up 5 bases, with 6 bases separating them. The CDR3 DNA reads TGTGCCACCAGTGGCCCAGATCAGCCCCAGCATTTT. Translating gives CATSGPDQPQHF.

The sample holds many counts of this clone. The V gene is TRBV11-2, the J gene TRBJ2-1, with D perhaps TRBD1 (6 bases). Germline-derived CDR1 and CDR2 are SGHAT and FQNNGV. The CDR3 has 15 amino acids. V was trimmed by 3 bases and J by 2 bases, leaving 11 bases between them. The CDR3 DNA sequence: TGTGCCAGCAGCTTTATCAGGGGAGCCTACAATGAGCAGTTCTTC. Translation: CASSFIRGAYNEQFF.

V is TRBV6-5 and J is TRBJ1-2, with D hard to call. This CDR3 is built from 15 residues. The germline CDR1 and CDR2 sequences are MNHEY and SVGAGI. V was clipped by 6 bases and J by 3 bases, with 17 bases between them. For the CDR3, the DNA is TGTGCCAGCAGATACATGATTTCAACGGACTATGGCTACACCTTC. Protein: CASRYMISTDYGYTF.

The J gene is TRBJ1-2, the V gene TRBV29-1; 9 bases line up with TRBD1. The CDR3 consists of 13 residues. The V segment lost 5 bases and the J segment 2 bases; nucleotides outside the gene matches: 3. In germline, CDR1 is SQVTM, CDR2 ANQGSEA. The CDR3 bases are TGCAGCGTTCTTGGACAGGGGAACTATGGCTACACCTTC. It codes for CSVLGQGNYGYTF.

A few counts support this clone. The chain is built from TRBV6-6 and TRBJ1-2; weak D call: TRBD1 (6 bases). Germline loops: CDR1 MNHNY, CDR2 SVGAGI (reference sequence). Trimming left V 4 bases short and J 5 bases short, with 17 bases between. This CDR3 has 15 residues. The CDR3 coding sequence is TGTGCCAGCAGTTCCATGAACAGGGTGCGGTATGGCTACACCTTC. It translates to CASSSMNRVRYGYTF.

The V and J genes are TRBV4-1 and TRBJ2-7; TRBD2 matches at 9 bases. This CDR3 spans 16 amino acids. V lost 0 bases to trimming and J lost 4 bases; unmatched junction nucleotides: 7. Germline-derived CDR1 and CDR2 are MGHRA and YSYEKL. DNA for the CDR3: TGCGCCAGCAGCCAAGAGTCTAGCGGGGCAGGTTACGAGCAGTACTTC. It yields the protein CASSQESSGAGYEQYF.

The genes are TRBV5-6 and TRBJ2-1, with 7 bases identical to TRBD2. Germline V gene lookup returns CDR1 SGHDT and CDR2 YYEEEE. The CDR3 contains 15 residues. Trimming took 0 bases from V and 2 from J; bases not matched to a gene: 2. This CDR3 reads CASSLGLAAYNEQFF. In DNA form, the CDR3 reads TGTGCCAGCAGCTTGGGCCTAGCGGCCTACAATGAGCAGTTCTTC.